The 17 T cell receptor beta chains listed next were all sequenced from one sample in a study of OX40 agonist ivuxolimab in advanced cancers. The protocol was immunoSEQ multiplex PCR, while the TCRdb copy is restricted to in-frame clones and leaves out a portion. The sample records 80,000 to 100,000 clones, 90% to 95% being singletons. Sequences were derived from CD4+ or CD8+ T cells sorted from blood, sampled in a trial of the OX40 agonist ivuxolimab. The receptors were sampled from an adult with an advanced solid tumor such as melanoma, head and neck, liver or kidney cancer.

The V call is TRBV6-6, the J call TRBJ1-5; 8 nucleotides align to TRBD1. The CDR3 is 16 residues long. Losses at the gene ends were 6 bases for V and 1 base for J; bases not matched to a gene: 8. Germline CDR1 MNHNY, CDR2 SVGAGI (reference sequence). The CDR3 DNA follows: TGTGCCAGCAGCGGACAGGGTGTTAGAAGCAATCAGCCCCAGCATTTT. Its translation is CASSGQGVRSNQPQHF.

This clone was observed once. V is TRBV28 and J is TRBJ1-5, with D maybe TRBD1 (5 bases). The CDR3 contains 16 residues. Germline loops: CDR1 MDHEN, CDR2 SYDVKM. Trimming stripped 6 bases from V and 0 bases from J, with 15 bases between. Here the CDR3 DNA reads TGTGCCAGCAGGAACTTCAGGGCCCCTAGCAATCAGCCCCAGCATTTT. This gives the protein CASRNFRAPSNQPQHF.

This chain connects TRBV30 to TRBJ1-3; D is possibly TRBD1 (5 bases). V was pared by 0 bases and J by 2 bases, with 11 bases between. CDR3 size: 15 residues. Germline CDR1 is GTSNPN and CDR2 is SVGIG (reference sequence). CDR3 coding DNA: TGTGCCTGGAGTGTACCCAGGGCGGCTGGAAACACCATATATTTT. Amino acid sequence: CAWSVPRAAGNTIYF.

In nucleotides, the CDR3 is TGTGCCAGCAGTTTCCCCCAGGGGCAAAGTCAGCCCCAGCATTTT. Translating it yields CASSFPQGQSQPQHF. The V gene is TRBV6-6, the J gene TRBJ1-5; D is perhaps TRBD1 (6 bases). The CDR3 length is 15 residues. CDR1 and CDR2 (germline): MNHNY, SVGAGI (reference sequence). Between the trimmed V and J ends, which lost 4 bases and 6 bases, there was a span of 16 bases.

The chain uses TRBV21-1 and TRBJ2-2; the table's D call of TRBD2 was not tested on the DNA. TRBV21-1 is labeled a pseudogene. CDR3 length equals 19 residues. The CDR3 DNA follows: TGTGCCAGCAGCAATTCTAGCGGGAGGCAACCAAGGGACACCGGGGAGCTGTTTTTT. Translating it yields CASSNSSGRQPRDTGELFF.

V is TRBV25-1 and J is TRBJ1-1; D gene unclear. The CDR3 length is 13 residues. Trimming took 0 bases from V and 8 from J, leaving 10 bases between them. In germline, CDR1 is MGHDK, CDR2 SYGVNS. The CDR3 is CASSEYQATEAFF. The CDR3 bases are TGTGCCAGCAGTGAATATCAGGCTACCGAAGCTTTCTTT.

V is TRBV28 and J is TRBJ1-2; 7 positions match TRBD1. Germline V gene data show CDR1 as MDHEN and CDR2 as SYDVKM. V gave up 4 bases and J gave up 6 bases; unmatched junction bases: 23. CDR3 length equals 19 residues. This CDR3 is CASSSQGGEHMFGIDGYTF. In DNA form, the CDR3 reads TGTGCCAGCAGTTCCCAAGGGGGCGAGCATATGTTCGGTATTGATGGCTACACCTTC.

This chain joins TRBV5-1 and TRBJ2-1; the match to TRBD2 covers 12 bases. CDR1 is SGHRS and CDR2 is YFSETQ in the germline V gene. The CDR3 has 17 residues. Trimming cost V 4 bases and J 3 bases; bases outside gene matches: 8. The CDR3 spells CASSSLRTSGIYNEQFF. In DNA form, the CDR3 reads TGCGCCAGCAGCAGCCTTAGGACTAGCGGGATCTACAATGAGCAGTTCTTC.

V usage is TRBV19 and J usage is TRBJ1-5; D is ambiguous. This CDR3 is built from 16 residues. Germline-derived CDR1 and CDR2 are LNHDA and SQIVND (reference sequence). V was trimmed by 5 bases and J by 0 bases, leaving 14 bases between them. The CDR3: CASSVWGAVSNQPQHF. In nucleotides, the CDR3 is TGTGCCAGTAGTGTCTGGGGAGCGGTTAGCAATCAGCCCCAGCATTTT.

For the CDR3, the DNA is TGTGCCAGCAGTTACTCCCCAAGCGACACTGAAGCTTTCTTT. Encoded protein: CASSYSPSDTEAFF. V is TRBV6-5 and J is TRBJ1-1, with D unresolved. Trimming removed 0 bases from V and 3 bases from J, with 8 bases in between. Germline V gives CDR1 MNHEY, CDR2 SVGAGI. The CDR3 covers 14 residues.

This rearrangement joins TRBV30 to TRBJ1-3, with TRBD1 as a possible D gene (6 bases). This CDR3 is 14 amino acids long. Germline assignment: CDR1 GTSNPN and CDR2 SVGIG (reference sequence). Trimming took off 1 base at V and 3 bases at J, with 10 bases between the two ends. CDR3 amino acids: CAWSGGAIGNTIYF. The CDR3 bases are TGTGCCTGGAGTGGGGGGGCTATTGGAAACACCATATATTTT.

To note about this clone: Germline and junction disagree at one end, which may indicate a read error. V is TRBV4-1 and J is TRBJ2-5; no clear D. The V gene's germline CDR1 is MGHRA and CDR2 YSYEKL. CDR3 size: 10 residues. CDR3 in amino acids: CASSQSGADF. CDR3 DNA sequence: TGCGCCAGCAGCCAATCCGGTGCTGACTTC.

The CDR3 protein is CARTVSSGNTIYF. CDR3 bases: TGTGCCCGGACAGTAAGCTCTGGAAACACCATATATTTT. This chain joins TRBV30 and TRBJ1-3, with D tentatively TRBD1 (6 bases). Germline assignment: CDR1 GTSNPN and CDR2 SVGIG (reference sequence). CDR3 length equals 13 residues. V lost 8 bases and J 0 bases, leaving 11 bases between the germline ends.

The rearrangement uses TRBV6-1 and TRBJ1-1; D ambiguous. This CDR3 region has 15 residues. Between the trimmed V and J ends, which lost 1 base and 3 bases, there was a span of 12 bases. CDR1 and CDR2 (germline): MNHNS, SASEGT. The CDR3 nucleotides read TGTGCCAGCAGTGAAGATTTAGGGTGGGACACTGAAGCTTTCTTT. Its translation is CASSEDLGWDTEAFF.

This sequence joins TRBV19 and TRBJ2-1, with D possibly being TRBD2 (5 bases). V shed 3 bases and J shed 1 base, with 7 bases lying between them. The length of the CDR3 is 14 residues. Germline V gene data show CDR1 as LNHDA and CDR2 as SQIVND (reference sequence). The CDR3 reads CASSMRASYNEQFF. As DNA, the CDR3 is TGTGCCAGTAGTATGAGGGCTTCCTACAATGAGCAGTTCTTC.

In this sample, this clone turned up once. This chain uses TRBV10-3 with TRBJ2-3; no firm D call. Germline V gene sequence: CDR1 ENHRY, CDR2 SYGVKD. V lost 3 bases and J lost 1, with 5 bases in between. The length of the CDR3 is 13 residues. The CDR3 sequence is CAISDPGTDTQYF. CDR3 nucleotides: TGTGCCATCAGTGACCCTGGCACAGATACGCAGTATTTT.

This chain joins TRBV7-2 and TRBJ1-3, with D tentatively TRBD1 (5 bases). The CDR3 has 15 amino acids. Trimming shortened V by 2 bases and J by 2 bases, and 10 bases separated the two germline ends. In germline, CDR1 is SGHTA, CDR2 FQGNSA. The CDR3 bases are TGTGCCAGCAGCTTAAGACCGGGGGCTGGAAACACCATATATTTT. Translated, it gives CASSLRPGAGNTIYF. Using reference TRBV7-2 and TRBJ1-3 for the parts outside the CDR3, the full variable domain is GAGVSQSPSNKVTEKGKDVELRCDPISGHTALYWYRQSLGQGLEFLIYFQGNSAPDKSGLPSDRFSAERTGGSVSTLTIQRTQQEDSAVYLCASSLRPGAGNTIYFGEGSWLTVV.